These 14 T cell receptor beta chains were sequenced from one sample in a study of cytomegalovirus exposure and HLA in healthy donors. With 60 Vbeta and 13 Jbeta primers, the PCR was carried out. Here immunoSEQ multiplex PCR was the method, and the copy in TCRdb shows in-frame clones only, minus some. The top ten hold around 6% of the sample, which has over 80,000 clones, about three quarters seen once. Sequencing was performed on PBMCs. The receptor set was obtained from a female donor in good health and CMV-seronegative.

This chain uses TRBV11-1 with TRBJ1-5; the D is unclear. The CDR3 totals 15 residues. Germline V gene lookup returns CDR1 SGHAT and CDR2 FQDESV (reference sequence). Trimming shortened V by 10 bases and J by 0 bases, and 16 bases separated the two germline ends. In DNA form, the CDR3 reads TGTGCCACCCTCGGAGCAAGAGATAGCAATCAGCCCCAGCATTTT. It yields the protein CATLGARDSNQPQHF.

The genes are TRBV28 and TRBJ1-2; TRBD1 is a possible D gene (6 bases). Trimming shortened V by 6 bases and J by 3 bases, and 14 bases separated the two germline ends. The CDR3 extends over 14 amino acids. Per the germline V gene, CDR1 is MDHEN and CDR2 is SYDVKM. CDR3 protein: CASSDRTLDYGYTF. In DNA, the CDR3 is TGTGCCAGCAGCGACAGGACCCTCGACTATGGCTACACCTTC.

The J gene is TRBJ2-1, the V gene TRBV2; TRBD2 agrees at 7 bases. Germline V lookup: CDR1 SNHLY, CDR2 FYNNEI. With V trimmed by 8 bases and J by 2 bases, 6 bases remained unmatched. The CDR3 extends over 14 amino acids. CDR3 nucleotide sequence: TGTGCCAGCGTGGCGGGAGTGGCCTACAATGAGCAGTTCTTC. It codes for CASVAGVAYNEQFF.

The chain employs TRBV28 and TRBJ2-7; 8 bases align to TRBD1. The V and J ends lost 6 bases and 3 bases, in that order; junction bases with no gene match: 4. Germline V CDR1 and CDR2: MDHEN, SYDVKM. This CDR3 contains 13 residues. The CDR3 loop reads CASRNRGFYEQYF. The CDR3 region has the DNA TGTGCCAGCAGGAACAGGGGGTTCTACGAGCAGTACTTC.

The chain is built from TRBV27 and TRBJ1-1; no definite D call. This CDR3 spans 11 amino acids. CDR1 MNHEY and CDR2 SMNVEV come from the germline V gene (reference sequence). V was pared by 3 bases and J by 6 bases, with 5 bases between. The CDR3 is CASSFNSEAFF. CDR3 nucleotide sequence: TGTGCCAGCAGTTTTAATTCTGAAGCTTTCTTT.

This chain joins TRBV7-6 and TRBJ2-1; 8 bases fit TRBD1. Trimming at V came to 1 base and at J to 7 bases, leaving 9 bases not matched to a gene. The germline gives CDR1 SGHVS, CDR2 FNYEAQ. This CDR3 has 16 amino acids. CDR3 sequence: CASSLVGTGVRNEQFF. The CDR3 DNA sequence: TGTGCCAGCAGCTTAGTAGGGACAGGCGTGAGGAATGAGCAGTTCTTC.

This chain joins TRBV28 and TRBJ2-7; 9 nucleotides line up with TRBD1. V shed 2 bases and J 5 bases; nucleotides not matched to a gene: 13. Germline V lookup: CDR1 MDHEN, CDR2 SYDVKM. The CDR3 runs 17 residues. The CDR3 region is CASSLTGRRDRDNEQYF. In DNA form, the CDR3 reads TGTGCCAGCAGTTTAACCGGACGCCGGGACAGGGACAACGAGCAGTACTTC.

This chain links TRBV15 with TRBJ2-7; TRBD2 aligns across 7 bases. The CDR3 has 16 residues. CDR1 LNHNV and CDR2 YYDKDF come from the germline V gene (reference sequence). The V and J ends lost 4 bases and 0 bases, in that order; junction bases with no gene match: 9. The CDR3 reads CATSTLAEGSSYEQYF. Here the CDR3 DNA reads TGTGCCACCAGCACCCTAGCGGAGGGGTCCTCCTACGAGCAGTACTTC.

V usage is TRBV21-1 and J usage is TRBJ2-1; TRBD1, the D gene given by the table, was not confirmed from the DNA. TRBV21-1 is marked as a pseudogene. The CDR3 is made up of 17 amino acids. The CDR3 bases are TGTGCCAGCAGCAAAGTTTCCGGGACAGGGTGCTACAATGAGCAGTTCTTC. This codes for CASSKVSGTGCYNEQFF.

This clone was found a few times. V gene TRBV28 combines with J gene TRBJ2-7; TRBD2 might be the D (5 bases). The CDR3 length is 18 residues. The V end was cut by 1 base, the J end by 4 bases, with 23 bases between. From germline, CDR1 is MDHEN and CDR2 SYDVKM. CDR3 loop: CASSLLGPRATTKYEQYF. In nucleotides, the CDR3 is TGTGCCAGCAGTTTATTAGGTCCAAGAGCAACGACTAAATACGAGCAGTACTTC. Variable domain in full (rest from reference TRBV28 and TRBJ2-7): DVKVTQSSRYLVKRTGEKVFLECVQDMDHENMFWYRQDPGLGLRLIYFSYDVKMKEKGDIPEGYSVSREKKERFSLILESASTNQTSMYLCASSLLGPRATTKYEQYFGPGTRLTVT.

The chain combines TRBV27 with TRBJ2-3, with 7 bases lining up with TRBD2. V lost 4 bases and J lost 0; bases outside the gene matches: 4. The CDR3 is made up of 15 amino acids. Germline CDR1 is MNHEY and CDR2 is SMNVEV (reference sequence). The CDR3 region is CASSYYSGSTDTQYF. For the CDR3, the DNA is TGTGCCAGCAGTTACTATAGCGGGAGCACAGATACGCAGTATTTT.

The rearrangement uses TRBV14 and TRBJ2-7; D ambiguous. Germline V CDR1 and CDR2: SGHDN, FVKESK. There are 12 residues in the CDR3. The V gene lost 2 bases and the J gene lost 9 bases, with 11 bases spanning the gap. The CDR3: CASSQPTGRQYF. DNA for the CDR3: TGTGCCAGCAGCCAACCCACTGGGCGGCAGTACTTC.

J is TRBJ1-2 and V is TRBV5-6, with a possible D match to TRBD1 (5 bases). The CDR3 runs 14 residues. V was cut by 0 bases and J by 5 bases, with 11 bases left in between. In germline, CDR1 is SGHDT, CDR2 YYEEEE. The CDR3 DNA reads TGTGCCAGCAGCTTGGGGACGGGGGGATATGGCTACACCTTC. This translates into CASSLGTGGYGYTF.

This clone was detected only once. The CDR3 region has the DNA TGCGCCAGCAGCCCCACTAGCGGGGTCAAAAACATTCAGTACTTC. Translating gives CASSPTSGVKNIQYF. V usage is TRBV5-1 and J usage is TRBJ2-4, with 10 nucleotides matching TRBD2. Germline-derived CDR1 and CDR2 are SGHRS and YFSETQ. V lost 4 bases to trimming and J lost 3 bases; unmatched junction nucleotides: 4. CDR3 length: 15 amino acids.